The 8 T cell receptor beta chains reported below all come from one sample, sequenced in a study of shared clonotypes between healthy human individuals. CD45RO-negative CD8 cells positively selected for CCR7 made up the naive population, which excluded terminally differentiated effector memory CD45RA+ cells. Clones were read by immunoSEQ multiplex PCR, and TCRdb kept only the in-frame ones, dropping some. The table has fewer than 1 million clones, 96% seen once. The sample taken for sequencing was naive CD8+ T cells sorted from blood. These receptors came from a man aged 25 to 40 in good health.

The chain links TRBV7-9 to TRBJ1-1; 10 bases are a match to TRBD1. The CDR3 covers 17 residues. V was clipped by 7 bases and J by 6 bases; unmatched bases: 17. Germline V gene sequence: CDR1 SEHNR, CDR2 FQNEAQ (reference sequence). The CDR3: CASIPLVRGQGKPEAFF. The CDR3 DNA reads TGTGCCAGCATCCCCCTTGTGCGGGGACAGGGGAAGCCTGAAGCTTTCTTT.

The V and J genes are TRBV5-4 and TRBJ2-1, with 9 bases aligning to TRBD2. CDR1 and CDR2 (germline): SGHNT, YYREEE (reference sequence). The CDR3 consists of 14 residues. The trim removed 5 bases at V and 6 bases at J, leaving 6 bases unmatched. CDR3 loop: CASRGLAGPNEQFF. The CDR3 bases are TGTGCCAGCAGAGGGCTAGCGGGACCCAATGAGCAGTTCTTC.

The chain recombines TRBV4-1 with TRBJ2-7; TRBD2 matches 9 bases. V lost 4 bases to trimming and J lost 3 bases; unmatched junction nucleotides: 16. The CDR3 runs to 18 residues. From germline, CDR1 is MGHRA and CDR2 YSYEKL. CDR3 sequence: CASSRIPGGSGSIYEQYF. The CDR3 DNA is TGCGCCAGCAGCCGTATCCCTGGTGGTAGCGGGAGTATCTACGAGCAGTACTTC.

This chain uses TRBV27 with TRBJ2-7; TRBD1 or TRBD2 may be the D gene (5 bases each). Germline-derived CDR1 and CDR2 are MNHEY and SMNVEV (reference sequence). The CDR3 runs to 15 residues. V lost 3 bases and J lost 2, with 14 bases in between. CDR3 loop: CASSLVGGRTYEQYF. In nucleotides, the CDR3 is TGTGCCAGCAGTTTGGTTGGGGGACGAACCTACGAGCAGTACTTC.

The rearrangement joins TRBV18 to TRBJ1-5; no clear D gene. V lost 3 bases and J lost 5, with 17 bases in between. The CDR3 extends over 16 amino acids. Per the germline V gene, CDR1 is KGHSH and CDR2 is LQKENI. The CDR3 coding sequence is TGTGCCAGCTCACCTACGACCGGCGAATCCTATCAGCCCCAGCATTTT. It encodes CASSPTTGESYQPQHF.

J is TRBJ2-7 and V is TRBV6-4; possible D gene TRBD2, 6 bases. Trimming left V 8 bases short and J 3 bases short, with 17 bases between. The CDR3 length is 14 residues. The germline CDR1 and CDR2 sequences are MRHNA and SNTAGT. In DNA, the CDR3 is TGTGCCAGCGACGGGAGTTTATGGGTCTACGAGCAGTACTTC. As protein: CASDGSLWVYEQYF.

V usage is TRBV5-6 and J usage is TRBJ2-1, with 12 bases identical to TRBD1. The V gene end was trimmed by 4 bases and the J gene end by 2 bases; junction bases not matched to a gene: 10. The CDR3 length is 18 residues. CDR1 and CDR2 from the germline V gene are SGHDT and YYEEEE. CDR3 coding DNA: TGTGCCAGCAGCCATCCCGGGACAGGGGGCTTTACCTACAATGAGCAGTTCTTC. Amino acid sequence: CASSHPGTGGFTYNEQFF.

This clone was seen just once. The rearrangement uses TRBV29-1 and TRBJ1-3; 8 bases are shared with TRBD1. The CDR3 is 18 residues long. Germline V gene sequence: CDR1 SQVTM, CDR2 ANQGSEA. The junction had 18 bases not matched to a gene; V was cut back by 7 bases and J by 1 base. For the CDR3, the DNA is TGCAGCGCCGGGACAGGCAGGACTGAAGGGACATCTGGAAACACCATATATTTT. Translation: CSAGTGRTEGTSGNTIYF.